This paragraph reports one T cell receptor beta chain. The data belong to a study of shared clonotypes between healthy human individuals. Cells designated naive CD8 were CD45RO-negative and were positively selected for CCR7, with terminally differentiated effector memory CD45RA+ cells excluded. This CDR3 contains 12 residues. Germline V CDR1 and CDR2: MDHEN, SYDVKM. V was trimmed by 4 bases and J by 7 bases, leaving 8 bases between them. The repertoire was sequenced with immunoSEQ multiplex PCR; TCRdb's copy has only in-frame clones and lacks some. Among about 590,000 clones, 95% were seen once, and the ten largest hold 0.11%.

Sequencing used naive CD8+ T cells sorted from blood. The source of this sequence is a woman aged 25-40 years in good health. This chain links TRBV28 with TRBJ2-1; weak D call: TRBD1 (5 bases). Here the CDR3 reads CASSSGSNEQFF. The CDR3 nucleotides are TGTGCCAGCAGTTCAGGGTCTAATGAGCAGTTCTTC.